These 9 T cell receptor beta chains share one sample of origin, sequenced in a study of identical twins. One entry per CDR3 protein results from TCRdb running MiXCR on the 5' RACE reads. The sample has some 1,700,000 distinct CDR3 sequences, more than 30% seen once. Sequencing was performed on cord blood. The receptors were gathered from a newborn girl in good health.

Written as DNA, the CDR3 is TGTGCCATCAGTGAGTCGATATTGCGGGGGGCGTCCAAAAACATTCAGTACTTC. Translated: CAISESILRGASKNIQYF. The rearrangement uses TRBV10-3 and TRBJ2-5, with 8 bases aligning to TRBD2. The end of the DNA fits TRBJ2-4 better, so the J call may be wrong. Per the germline V gene, CDR1 is ENHRY and CDR2 is SYGVKD. The CDR3 runs to 18 residues.

This clonotype was detected only a few times. V and J are TRBV4-1 and TRBJ1-5; possible D gene TRBD1, 5 bases. Germline CDR1 and CDR2: MGHRA and YSYEKL. The CDR3 covers 15 residues. V was shortened by 0 bases and J by 5 bases, with 11 bases between the two germline ends. The CDR3 here is CASSQDAGWHQPQHF. CDR3 in DNA: TGCGCCAGCAGCCAAGATGCAGGGTGGCATCAGCCCCAGCATTTT.

The chain couples TRBV2 to TRBJ2-1; 11 bases fit TRBD2. Germline loops: CDR1 SNHLY, CDR2 FYNNEI. Trimming took 6 bases from V and 10 from J; bases not matched to a gene: 11. This CDR3 comprises 15 residues. This CDR3 is CASRPGLAGGREQFF. The CDR3 region has the DNA TGTGCCAGCAGACCAGGGCTAGCGGGAGGAAGGGAGCAGTTCTTC.

The chain has TRBV28 and TRBJ2-3; 7 nucleotides match TRBD2. Trimming cost V 2 bases and J 4 bases; bases outside gene matches: 3. The CDR3 loop spans 14 amino acids. CDR1 and CDR2 (germline): MDHEN, SYDVKM. The CDR3 region has the DNA TGTGCCAGCAGTTTAGCGGGAGAGCCAGATACGCAGTATTTT. Amino acids: CASSLAGEPDTQYF. Full variable domain (missing parts from reference TRBV28 and TRBJ2-3): DVKVTQSSRYLVKRTGEKVFLECVQDMDHENMFWYRQDPGLGLRLIYFSYDVKMKEKGDIPEGYSVSREKKERFSLILESASTNQTSMYLCASSLAGEPDTQYFGPGTRLTVL.

This clonotype has a handful of counts. The chain couples TRBV5-6 to TRBJ1-2, with 8 bases fitting TRBD1. Germline lookup yields CDR1 SGHDT and CDR2 YYEEEE. Trimming took 1 base from V and 4 from J; bases not matched to a gene: 9. CDR3 size: 16 residues. The chain's CDR3 is CASSLQGATPGYGYTF. DNA for the CDR3: TGTGCCAGCAGCTTGCAGGGGGCGACCCCTGGCTATGGCTACACCTTC.

The rearrangement links TRBV3-1 to TRBJ2-5; D tentatively reads TRBD1 or TRBD2 (5 bases each). The DNA end is more similar to TRBJ2-7, so the J call may be wrong. Looked up from germline, CDR1 is LGHDT and CDR2 is YNNKEL (reference sequence). The CDR3 is 13 amino acids. In nucleotides, the CDR3 is TGTGCCAGCAGCCAAAGGGACCGCAACGAGCAGTACTTC. This codes for CASSQRDRNEQYF.

V usage is TRBV6-1 and J usage is TRBJ2-7; a possible D gene is TRBD1 (5 bases). The CDR3 is 11 amino acids. Trimming took off 4 bases at V and 9 bases at J, with 10 bases between the two ends. Germline V gene data show CDR1 as MNHNS and CDR2 as SASEGT. CDR3 residues: CASSGAQGQYF. The CDR3 DNA is TGTGCCAGCAGTGGAGCGCAGGGGCAGTACTTC.

This clonotype was seen a handful of times. The genes are TRBV7-9 and TRBJ2-5; 7 bases map to TRBD2. This CDR3 contains 14 residues. With V trimmed by 2 bases and J by 5 bases, 5 bases remained unmatched. CDR1 and CDR2 (germline): SEHNR, FQNEAQ (reference sequence). The CDR3, as DNA: TGTGCCAGCAGCTTATACGGCGGGAGCGAGACCCAGTACTTC. Translated, it gives CASSLYGGSETQYF.

A remark on this clonotype: Its ends do not fully match the called genes, so a read error is possible. The chain carries TRBV12-3 or TRBV12-4 and TRBJ1-2; D uncertain. The CDR3 extends over 13 amino acids. For the CDR3, the DNA is TGTGCCGGCAGTTTAGCAAGAGGCTATGGCTACACCTTC. Amino acid sequence: CAGSLARGYGYTF.